This T cell receptor beta chain was identified in a study of beta chain features in type 1 diabetes. Study outcomes and limitations: There was a moderate but significant shortening of TCRB CDR3s in all four CD4+ subsets of Type 1 diabetes patients.

This clone was counted a few times. The antigen is undetermined. Investigators reverse transcribed all isolated RNA, so they sequenced expressed TCRB transcripts. Assay used: immunoSEQ multiplex PCR; TCRdb lists only in-frame clones, some missing. The top ten clones hold just under 0.04% of a sample with hundreds of thousands of clones, roughly an eighth of them seen once. Sequences were obtained from naive CD4+ T cells from blood. This receptor was obtained from a man aged 18 to 29 with type 1 diabetes.

CDR3 in amino acids: CATSRDIGGPLYNEQFF. The CDR3 nucleotides read TGTGCCACCAGCAGAGACATAGGCGGCCCACTCTACAATGAGCAGTTCTTC. V usage is TRBV15 and J usage is TRBJ2-1; no firm D call. The CDR3 runs to 17 residues. Trimming took off 0 bases at V and 3 bases at J, with 15 bases between the two ends. Germline CDR1 reads LNHNV; CDR2 reads YYDKDF (reference sequence).